Listed below are T cell receptor beta chains from one sample, sequenced in a study of blood T cell repertoires in COVID-19. Here immunoSEQ multiplex PCR was the method, and the copy in TCRdb shows in-frame clones only, minus some. Of approximately 210,000 clones listed, more than 85% were seen once; the top ten hold 1.5% to 2%. Input material: peripheral blood. The receptors were sampled from a man aged 35 to 55 with active or convalescent COVID-19. Each CDR3 is given with its conserved first and last residue. D genes are given only for firm matches. Part of the rows lack a size; the others show once, few, many or a class for expanded clones.

TRBV23-1	TRBJ2-7	-	TRBD1	CASRTGAPYEQYF	TGCGCCAGCAGGACAGGGGCTCCTTACGAGCAGTACTTC
TRBV27	TRBJ1-2	-	-	CASRRAQGYYGYTF	TGTGCCAGCAGGCGAGCTCAGGGTTACTATGGCTACACCTTC
TRBV4-1	TRBJ2-7	-	TRBD2	CASSSLTSGGYEQYF	TGCGCCAGCAGCTCTCTGACTAGCGGGGGATACGAGCAGTACTTC
TRBV5-1	TRBJ1-2	-	-	CASSFGGDYGYTF	TGCGCCAGCAGCTTTGGGGGGGACTATGGCTACACCTTC
TRBV21-1	TRBJ2-1	-	-	CASSYSQSYNEQFF	TGTGCCAGCAGCTACTCTCAATCCTACAATGAGCAGTTCTTC
TRBV15	TRBJ1-2	-	-	CATSRPIIGDTDPYGYTF	TGTGCCACCAGCAGACCCATCATTGGGGACACCGATCCCTATGGCTACACCTTC
TRBV4-2	TRBJ2-1	-	-	CASSQVQAESYNEQFF	TGTGCCAGCAGCCAAGTTCAAGCGGAGAGTTACAATGAGCAGTTCTTC
TRBV24-1	TRBJ2-1	-	-	CATSFRGASGEQFF	TGTGCCACCAGCTTTCGGGGGGCGTCGGGGGAGCAGTTCTTC
TRBV19	TRBJ2-7	few	TRBD2	CASSPGLGYEQYF	TGTGCCAGTAGCCCGGGACTAGGCTACGAGCAGTACTTC
TRBV7-2	TRBJ1-3	-	-	CASSLSEGLLSGNTIYF	TGTGCCAGCAGCTTATCGGAGGGACTCCTCTCTGGAAACACCATATATTTT
TRBV12-3/TRBV12-4	TRBJ1-2	-	-	CASSQRTGGYTF	TGTGCCAGCAGTCAGCGGACTGGAGGCTACACCTTC
TRBV4-1	TRBJ1-1	-	TRBD1	CASSQRTGGNTEAFF	TGCGCCAGCAGCCAAAGGACAGGGGGGAACACTGAAGCTTTCTTT
TRBV5-1	TRBJ2-7	-	TRBD2	CASSLVVAGGNEQYF	TGCGCCAGCAGCTTGGTGGTAGCGGGGGGCAACGAGCAGTACTTC
TRBV10-3	TRBJ1-2	-	TRBD1	CAISESVGQVYGYTF	TGTGCCATCAGTGAGTCGGTAGGACAGGTCTATGGCTACACCTTC
TRBV10-2	TRBJ2-7	-	-	CASSESLGQDYEQYF	TGCGCCAGCAGTGAGTCTCTGGGGCAAGACTACGAGCAGTACTTC
TRBV3-1/TRBV3-2	TRBJ1-4	-	TRBD1	CASSPYRGLSEKLFF	TGTGCCAGCAGCCCTTACAGGGGGCTGAGTGAAAAACTGTTTTTT
TRBV5-5	TRBJ1-2	-	-	CATSPGSNYGYTF	TGTGCCACCTCTCCCGGGTCGAACTATGGCTACACCTTC
TRBV9	TRBJ1-1	-	-	CASSESGGGTNTEAFF	TGTGCCAGCAGCGAGAGTGGCGGGGGAACGAACACTGAAGCTTTCTTT
TRBV2	TRBJ1-5	-	-	CASNFEATGYQPQHF	TGTGCCAGCAATTTTGAGGCCACAGGGTATCAGCCCCAGCATTTT
TRBV3-1/TRBV3-2	TRBJ2-7	-	TRBD2	CASSQFSASGGANEQYF	TGTGCCAGCAGCCAATTCTCCGCTAGCGGGGGGGCTAACGAGCAGTACTTC
TRBV5-4	TRBJ2-1	-	TRBD1	CASSSSGQGAYNEQFF	TGTGCCAGCAGCTCGTCTGGACAGGGGGCCTACAATGAGCAGTTCTTC
TRBV30	TRBJ1-2	-	-	CAWRQDRTYGYTF	TGTGCCTGGAGACAAGACAGGACCTATGGCTACACCTTC